The rows below give T cell receptor beta chains drawn from one sample of a study of shared clonotypes between healthy human individuals. Some clones are missing from TCRdb's copy, which holds only in-frame ones; the method was immunoSEQ multiplex PCR. The top ten hold more than 0.9% of the sample, which has roughly 2,000,000 clones, just under 95% seen once. The specimen sequenced was naive CD8+ T cells sorted from blood. The origin of the receptors is a man in his late teens or twenties in good health. CDR3s include the opening cysteine and the closing phenylalanine or tryptophan. The D gene is left open where the match is weak. Where a row states a size, it is once, few, many or the class of an expanded clone; other rows omit it.

clone size,D gene,V gene,J gene,CDR3 DNA,CDR3 protein
NA,NA,TRBV15,TRBJ1-2,TGTGCCACCAGCAGAGCGGTCCTGGAGGGCTACACCTTC,CATSRAVLEGYTF
NA,NA,TRBV10-2,TRBJ2-5,TGCGCCAGCAGTGACCCTCCCTCAGAGCAGTACTTC,CASSDPPSEQYF
NA,NA,TRBV7-9,TRBJ2-6,TGTGCCAGCAGCTGGAGCAGCTCTGGGGCCAACGTCCTGACTTTC,CASSWSSSGANVLTF
NA,TRBD2,TRBV5-4,TRBJ2-7,TGTGCCAGCAGCTTCTTCTCGGGGGGAACCTCCTACGAGCAGTACTTC,CASSFFSGGTSYEQYF
NA,NA,TRBV5-1,TRBJ1-2,TGCGCCAGCAGCGCTCACGGGTCTCCTGACGACTATGGCTACACCTTC,CASSAHGSPDDYGYTF
NA,TRBD2,TRBV6-5,TRBJ2-3,TGTGCCAGCAGTAAAAGGACTAGCGGTGATACGCAGTATTTT,CASSKRTSGDTQYF
NA,TRBD1,TRBV19,TRBJ2-1,TGTGCCAGTAGCGTACAGGGGACGTACAATGAGCAGTTCTTC,CASSVQGTYNEQFF
NA,NA,TRBV27,TRBJ2-7,TGTGCCAGCAGTTGGGGCCCGCAGGCAGAGCAGTACTTC,CASSWGPQAEQYF
NA,TRBD2,TRBV28,TRBJ2-3,TGTGCCAGCAGTACCCTAGCGGGGGGGCTTGTAGATACGCAGTATTTT,CASSTLAGGLVDTQYF
NA,NA,TRBV29-1,TRBJ2-1,TGCAGCGTTGAGGGCGGAGAAACCTACAATGAGCAGTTCTTC,CSVEGGETYNEQFF
NA,TRBD2,TRBV7-2,TRBJ2-7,TGTGCCAGCAGCCACCCCGGTCGGATGCGGGAGGGGTACTACGAGCAGTACTTC,CASSHPGRMREGYYEQYF
NA,NA,TRBV7-2,TRBJ1-2,TGTGCCAGCAGCTTAGGTGGAGGTGGTACAGGGCCTAACTATGGCTACACCTTC,CASSLGGGGTGPNYGYTF
NA,TRBD1,TRBV30,TRBJ1-5,TGTGCCTGGAGTATAGGGGCAGGGGGGCTTCAGCCCCAGCATTTT,CAWSIGAGGLQPQHF
NA,NA,TRBV9,TRBJ2-1,TGTGCCAGCAGCGCTATGAACAATGAGCAGTTCTTC,CASSAMNNEQFF
NA,TRBD2,TRBV27,TRBJ2-7,TGTGCCAGCAGTTTACAGGTAGCGGGAGGGACCTACGAGCAGTACTTC,CASSLQVAGGTYEQYF
NA,NA,TRBV7-9,TRBJ2-2,TGTGCCAGGGTGGAACTAGTCGCCGGGGAGCTGTTTTTT,CARVELVAGELFF
NA,TRBD2,TRBV28,TRBJ2-1,TGTGCCAGCAGTTTACTACTAGAGGGACTAGCGGCCAACAATGAGCAGTTCTTC,CASSLLLEGLAANNEQFF
NA,TRBD1,TRBV19,TRBJ1-1,TGTGCCAGTAGTGCCGGGACAGCCGGAACCACTGAAGCTTTCTTT,CASSAGTAGTTEAFF
NA,TRBD2,TRBV29-1,TRBJ2-2,TGCAGCGTCTCACCCGTGGGGGGGGACGGGGAGCTGTTTTTT,CSVSPVGGDGELFF
NA,NA,TRBV30,TRBJ1-5,TGTGCCTGGAGTGTCGACCCCACCGTCCCCCAGCATTTT,CAWSVDPTVPQHF
NA,NA,TRBV6-5,TRBJ1-6,TGTGCCAGCACCGTCCAGAGCTCCTATAATTCACCCCTCCACTTT,CASTVQSSYNSPLHF
NA,TRBD2,TRBV2,TRBJ2-7,TGTGCCAGCAGTCCAGAGGGACTAGCCTACGAGCAGTACTTC,CASSPEGLAYEQYF
NA,NA,TRBV7-9,TRBJ2-1,TGTGCCAGCAGCGAAGTTTTCTCCTACAATGAGCAGTTCTTC,CASSEVFSYNEQFF
NA,NA,TRBV6-1,TRBJ2-5,TGTGCCAGCAGTGACGCCACCAATCCGCAAGAGACCCAGTACTTC,CASSDATNPQETQYF
NA,TRBD2,TRBV18,TRBJ2-1,TGTGCCAGCTCACCACCCCCGGGACTAGCGGGGGATCAGGATGAGCAGTTCTTC,CASSPPPGLAGDQDEQFF
NA,NA,TRBV27,TRBJ1-1,TGTGCCAGCAGTTTATTCGGGGGTCATGACACTGAAGCTTTCTTT,CASSLFGGHDTEAFF
NA,NA,TRBV13,TRBJ2-7,TGTGCCAGCAGCTCCCAGGGGGGCCCCCCCTACGAGCAGTACTTC,CASSSQGGPPYEQYF
NA,NA,TRBV6-6,TRBJ2-7,TGTGCCAGCGAGGGGGGGGCCCAATACGAGCAGTACTTC,CASEGGAQYEQYF
NA,NA,TRBV7-9,TRBJ1-2,TGTGCCAGCAGCTTGGGCGGATCCTATGGCTACACCTTC,CASSLGGSYGYTF
NA,NA,TRBV4-3,TRBJ2-7,TGCGCCAGCAGCCAAGGGGGGGCCCACGAGCAGTACTTC,CASSQGGAHEQYF
NA,NA,TRBV6-6,TRBJ1-4,TGTGCCAGCAGTTACTCGAAAGAGGGCGATGAAAAACTGTTTTTT,CASSYSKEGDEKLFF
NA,NA,TRBV29-1,TRBJ2-7,TGCAGCGTTGGTGGAGGGGTCTCCTACGAGCAGTACTTC,CSVGGGVSYEQYF
NA,NA,TRBV29-1,TRBJ2-5,TGCAGCGTTCTCTTAGCTGGGGAACAAGAGACCCAGTACTTC,CSVLLAGEQETQYF
NA,NA,TRBV4-3,TRBJ2-2,TGCGCCAGCAGCCAAGCCCCCCAGAACACCGGGGAGCTGTTTTTT,CASSQAPQNTGELFF
NA,TRBD1,TRBV27,TRBJ1-3,TGTGCCAGCAGTCTTACAGGGGGCAACTCTGGAAACACCATATATTTT,CASSLTGGNSGNTIYF
NA,NA,TRBV7-2,TRBJ1-3,TGTGCCAGCAGCTTGGGGGCGGGGGACACCATATATTTT,CASSLGAGDTIYF
once,NA,TRBV6-1,TRBJ2-5,TGTGCCAGCAGTGTTTTGCGAGAGACCCAGTACTTC,CASSVLRETQYF
NA,NA,TRBV2,TRBJ1-1,TGTGCCAGCAGCCAGGACAGCTTGAACACTGAAGCTTTCTTT,CASSQDSLNTEAFF
NA,NA,TRBV28,TRBJ2-7,TGTGCCAGCAGTTTACGGGGCCTAGGGTACGAGCAGTACTTC,CASSLRGLGYEQYF
NA,NA,TRBV29-1,TRBJ2-2,TGCAGCGTTGATACGGGGACCGGGGAGCTGTTTTTT,CSVDTGTGELFF
NA,NA,TRBV5-1,TRBJ2-7,TGCGCCAGCAGCGCCGGGACACTTTACGAGCAGTACTTC,CASSAGTLYEQYF
NA,NA,TRBV7-3,TRBJ2-3,TGTGCCAGCAGCTTAATAGGCGGGGGCGGAGGGGATACGCAGTATTTT,CASSLIGGGGGDTQYF
NA,NA,TRBV5-1,TRBJ2-3,TGCGCCAGCAGCGAGGGACCTCAAGATACGCAGTATTTT,CASSEGPQDTQYF
NA,TRBD1,TRBV27,TRBJ2-3,TGTGCCAGCAGTTTATGGGGGACAGGGGAAGATACGCAGTATTTT,CASSLWGTGEDTQYF
NA,NA,TRBV10-2,TRBJ2-7,TGCGCCAGCAGTGAGTCGACTCCATTGATGGGTTTCTACGAGCAGTACTTC,CASSESTPLMGFYEQYF
NA,NA,TRBV19,TRBJ2-7,TGTGCCAGTAGTATGGGGGGTGGCGAGCAGTACTTC,CASSMGGGEQYF
NA,NA,TRBV7-6,TRBJ1-1,TGTGCCAGCAGCCCCCCGGACACCACTGAAGCTTTCTTT,CASSPPDTTEAFF
NA,NA,TRBV13,TRBJ2-1,TGTGCCAGCAGCTTAGACCCGGGAATTTCCAATGAGCAGTTCTTC,CASSLDPGISNEQFF
NA,NA,TRBV7-8,TRBJ2-1,TGTGCCAGCAGCTTGTCTAGCTCCCATGAGCAGTTCTTC,CASSLSSSHEQFF
once,TRBD2,TRBV13,TRBJ2-3,TGTGCCAGCAGCTTAGGTCCCCCCGGACTAGTTATAAATACGCAGTATTTT,CASSLGPPGLVINTQYF
NA,NA,TRBV27,TRBJ1-1,TGTGCCAGCAGCTTGGAAACAGGGATCACTGAAGCTTTCTTT,CASSLETGITEAFF